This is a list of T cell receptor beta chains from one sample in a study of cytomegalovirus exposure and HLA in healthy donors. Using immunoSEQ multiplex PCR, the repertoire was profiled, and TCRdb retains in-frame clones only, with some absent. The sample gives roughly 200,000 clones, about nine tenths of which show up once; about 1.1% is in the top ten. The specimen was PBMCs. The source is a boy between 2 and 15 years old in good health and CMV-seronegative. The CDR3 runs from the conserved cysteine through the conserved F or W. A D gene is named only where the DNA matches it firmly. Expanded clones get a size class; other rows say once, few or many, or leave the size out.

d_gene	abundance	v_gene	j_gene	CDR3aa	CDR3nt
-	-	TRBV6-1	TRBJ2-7	CASRIPGQIYEQYF	TGTGCCAGCAGGATACCGGGACAAATCTACGAGCAGTACTTC
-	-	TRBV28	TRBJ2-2	CATLAPPSEPGELFF	TGTGCCACTCTCGCCCCCCCAAGCGAGCCCGGGGAGCTGTTTTTT
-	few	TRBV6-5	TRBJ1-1	CASSYSSEAFF	TGTGCCAGCAGTTACTCGTCGGAAGCTTTCTTT
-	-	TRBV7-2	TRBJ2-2	CASSLSAGELFF	TGTGCCAGCAGCTTAAGCGCCGGGGAGCTGTTTTTT
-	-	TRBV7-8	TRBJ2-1	CASGGPGIDEQFF	TGTGCCAGCGGGGGCCCAGGGATTGATGAGCAGTTCTTC
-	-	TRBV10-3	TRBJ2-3	CAIPKPSLGVETDTQYF	TGTGCCATCCCCAAGCCCTCCCTAGGGGTGGAAACAGATACGCAGTATTTT
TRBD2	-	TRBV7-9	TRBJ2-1	CASSPNLAGGINEQFF	TGTGCCAGCAGCCCCAATCTAGCGGGGGGGATCAATGAGCAGTTCTTC
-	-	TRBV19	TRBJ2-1	CASSGLSGLDNEQFF	TGTGCCAGTAGTGGATTATCAGGACTCGACAATGAGCAGTTCTTC
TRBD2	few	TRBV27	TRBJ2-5	CASSQLAGEETQYF	TGTGCCAGCAGTCAGTTAGCGGGGGAGGAGACCCAGTACTTC
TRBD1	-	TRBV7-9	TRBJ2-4	CASSAAGDRRTGAKNIQYF	TGTGCCAGCAGCGCAGCCGGGGACAGGAGGACGGGAGCCAAAAACATTCAGTACTTC
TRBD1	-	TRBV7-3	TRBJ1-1	CASSRSTGGIAEAFF	TGTGCCAGCAGCAGATCGACAGGGGGCATAGCTGAAGCTTTCTTT
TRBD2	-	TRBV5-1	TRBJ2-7	CASSTLSGTSGFAYEQYF	TGCGCCAGCAGCACACTATCCGGGACTAGCGGGTTCGCCTACGAGCAGTACTTC
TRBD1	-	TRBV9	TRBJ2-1	CASSVVAGVDLGGEQFF	TGTGCCAGCAGCGTAGTTGCCGGAGTTGATCTAGGGGGCGAGCAGTTCTTC
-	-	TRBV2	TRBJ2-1	CASSENRVGSEQFF	TGTGCCAGCAGTGAAAATAGGGTAGGGAGCGAGCAGTTCTTC
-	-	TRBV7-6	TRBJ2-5	CASSFGSQTQYF	TGTGCCAGCAGCTTCGGGAGCCAGACCCAGTACTTC
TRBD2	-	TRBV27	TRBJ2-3	CASRSSGNERDTQYF	TGTGCCAGCAGGTCTAGCGGGAATGAGAGAGATACGCAGTATTTT
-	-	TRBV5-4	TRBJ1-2	CASSTDRGDYGYTF	TGTGCCAGCAGCACGGACCGGGGGGACTATGGCTACACCTTC
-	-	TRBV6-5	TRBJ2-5	CASSRTGIRETQYF	TGTGCCAGCAGTCGTACAGGGATTCGGGAGACCCAGTACTTC
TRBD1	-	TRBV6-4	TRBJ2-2	CASSWTGDTGELFF	TGTGCCAGCAGCTGGACAGGGGACACCGGGGAGCTGTTTTTT
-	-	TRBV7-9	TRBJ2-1	CASSHQSVNYNEQFF	TGTGCCAGCAGCCACCAATCAGTAAACTACAATGAGCAGTTCTTC
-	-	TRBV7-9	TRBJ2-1	CSSSVSGGDAFYNEQFF	TGTTCCAGCAGCGTGTCCGGAGGGGACGCCTTTTACAATGAGCAGTTCTTC
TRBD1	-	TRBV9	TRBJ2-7	CASSLSTGIGEQYF	TGTGCCAGCAGTCTTTCGACAGGGATCGGCGAGCAGTACTTC
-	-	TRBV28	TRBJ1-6	CASLSRSNSPLHF	TGTGCCAGTCTGTCCCGAAGCAATTCACCCCTCCACTTT
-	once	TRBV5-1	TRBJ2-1	CASSLLDEQFF	TGCGCCAGCAGCCTACTGGATGAGCAGTTCTTC
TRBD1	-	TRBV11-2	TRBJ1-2	CASSETGFAYGYTF	TGTGCCAGCAGCGAGACAGGGTTCGCCTATGGCTACACCTTC
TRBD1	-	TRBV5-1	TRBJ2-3	CASSLQGAGTDTQYF	TGCGCCAGCAGCTTGCAGGGGGCAGGCACAGATACGCAGTATTTT
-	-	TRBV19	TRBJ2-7	CASSMGSTSSEQYF	TGTGCCAGTAGTATGGGGAGCACCTCCTCCGAGCAGTACTTC
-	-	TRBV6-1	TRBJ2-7	CASSGQAYDYEQYF	TGTGCCAGCAGTGGACAGGCCTACGACTACGAGCAGTACTTC
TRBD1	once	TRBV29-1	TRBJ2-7	CSAGTAYEQYF	TGCAGCGCCGGGACAGCCTACGAGCAGTACTTC
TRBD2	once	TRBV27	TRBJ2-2	CASSLLAGRAGELFF	TGTGCCAGCAGTCTTCTAGCGGGACGGGCCGGGGAGCTGTTTTTT
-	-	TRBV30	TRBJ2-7	CAWRPGTSYEQYF	TGTGCCTGGAGACCCGGGACATCTTACGAGCAGTACTTC
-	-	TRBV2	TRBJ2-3	CASRTRGDTQYF	TGTGCCAGCAGGACTCGGGGGGATACGCAGTATTTT
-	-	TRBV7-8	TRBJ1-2	CASSLAGGDGYTF	TGTGCCAGCAGCTTAGCGGGGGGGGATGGCTACACCTTC
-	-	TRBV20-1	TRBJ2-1	CSAGPINEQFF	TGCAGTGCTGGGCCCATCAATGAGCAGTTCTTC
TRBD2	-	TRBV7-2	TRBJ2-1	CASAKTGLQINNEQFF	TGTGCCAGCGCAAAAACGGGACTACAGATCAACAATGAGCAGTTCTTC
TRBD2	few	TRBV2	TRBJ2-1	CASRETSGSYNEQFF	TGTGCCAGCAGGGAGACTAGCGGGAGCTACAATGAGCAGTTCTTC
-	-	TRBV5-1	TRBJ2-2	CASSLVAAYTGELFF	TGCGCCAGCAGCTTGGTGGCGGCTTACACCGGGGAGCTGTTTTTT
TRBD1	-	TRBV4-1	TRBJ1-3	CASSRQGLALAGNTIYF	TGCGCCAGCAGCCGACAGGGTTTAGCTCTGGCTGGAAACACCATATATTTT
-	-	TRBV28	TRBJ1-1	CASRPNRAREAFF	TGTGCCAGCAGACCTAACAGGGCGCGAGAAGCTTTCTTT
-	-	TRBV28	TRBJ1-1	CASSRTFEAFF	TGTGCCAGCAGCCGGACATTCGAAGCTTTCTTT
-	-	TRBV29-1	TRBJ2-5	CSVRPDQETQYF	TGCAGCGTTCGCCCAGACCAAGAGACCCAGTACTTC
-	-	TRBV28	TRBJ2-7	CASSSRTKDEQYF	TGTGCCAGCAGTTCTCGGACAAAAGACGAGCAGTACTTC
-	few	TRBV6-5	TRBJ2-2	CASSDSNPGELFF	TGTGCCAGCTCGGACTCTAACCCCGGGGAGCTGTTTTTT
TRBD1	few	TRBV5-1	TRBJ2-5	CASSLGGTGVQETQYF	TGCGCCAGCAGCTTGGGGGGAACAGGGGTCCAAGAGACCCAGTACTTC
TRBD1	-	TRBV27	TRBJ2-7	CASSPGQGAYEQYF	TGTGCCAGCAGTCCGGGACAGGGGGCCTACGAGCAGTACTTC
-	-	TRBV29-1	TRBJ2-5	CSVARPGGAQETQYF	TGCAGCGTTGCCCGGCCAGGAGGGGCCCAAGAGACCCAGTACTTC
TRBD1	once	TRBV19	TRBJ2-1	CASSVWDRGNEQFF	TGTGCCAGTAGTGTATGGGACAGGGGGAATGAGCAGTTCTTC
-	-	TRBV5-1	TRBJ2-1	CASSRTGNEQFF	TGCGCCAGCAGCCGAACCGGGAATGAGCAGTTCTTC
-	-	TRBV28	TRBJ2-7	CASSLSLPYEQYF	TGTGCCAGCAGTTTGTCCCTTCCGTACGAGCAGTACTTC
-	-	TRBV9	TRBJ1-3	CASGKAREERETIYF	TGTGCCAGCGGAAAAGCACGGGAAGAGCGGGAGACCATATATTTT
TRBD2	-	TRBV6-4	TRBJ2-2	CATREGGDPTGELFF	TGTGCCACCCGGGAGGGAGGAGATCCCACCGGGGAGCTGTTTTTT
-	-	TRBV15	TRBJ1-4	CATSREQSNEKLFF	TGTGCCACCAGCAGAGAACAGAGTAATGAAAAACTGTTTTTT
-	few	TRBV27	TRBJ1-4	CASSPHPGRREKLFF	TGTGCCAGCAGTCCGCATCCCGGGAGGCGGGAAAAACTGTTTTTT